These 26 T cell receptor beta chains share one sample of origin, sequenced in a study of PD-1 blockade in classical Hodgkin lymphoma (dated by TCRdb to the early 2020s). What the time point label conveys for this sample: newly diagnosed, previously untreated cHL patient sample. CD4+ T cells were purified from thawed PBMCs by magnetic negative selection with a Miltenyi CD4+ T cell isolation kit. Libraries were constructed by the immunoSEQ multiplex PCR assay. Not all clones reach the TCRdb copy of this immuneACCESS table, which keeps in-frame sequences only. Checked studies attribute under half of the gap to unresolved V genes and leave the rest unexplained. The sample contains about 22,000 clones, roughly nine tenths of them found a single time. Jointly, the top ten make up about 0.5% of the sample. The sequencing sample was made of CD4+ T cells from blood. These receptors all come from a human donor with classical Hodgkin lymphoma.

In this sample, this clone turned up once. The CDR3 is CASSLGRFGELFF. The CDR3 DNA reads as TGTGCCAGCAGCTTAGGTCGGTTCGGGGAGCTGTTTTTT. V is TRBV7-9 and J is TRBJ2-2, with no clear D. This CDR3 is 13 amino acids long. V lost 1 base and J lost 7, with 7 bases in between. CDR1 is SEHNR and CDR2 is FQNEAQ in the germline V gene (reference sequence).

The CDR3 DNA reads as TGTGCCAGCAGCCTCGGGTGGGGGGGGACAGATACGCAGTATTTT. Translated: CASSLGWGGTDTQYF. This chain connects TRBV5-5 to TRBJ2-3, with 7 bases aligning to TRBD2. Germline assignment: CDR1 SGHKS and CDR2 YYEKEE (reference sequence). The V and J ends lost 4 bases and 3 bases, in that order; junction bases with no gene match: 8. This CDR3 has 15 amino acids. The full variable domain, its missing parts supplied by reference TRBV5-5 and TRBJ2-3, is DAGVTQSPTHLIKTRGQQVTLRCSPISGHKSVSWYQQVLGQGPQFIFQYYEKEERGRGNFPDRFSARQFPNYSSELNVNALLLGDSALYLCASSLGWGGTDTQYFGPGTRLTVL.

The chain recombines TRBV4-3 with TRBJ2-5; perhaps TRBD1 as D (5 bases). V lost 0 bases and J lost 1, with 9 bases in between. This CDR3 has 15 residues. Germline lookup yields CDR1 LGHNA and CDR2 YSLEER. The CDR3 reads CASSQDTGPQETQYF. The CDR3 DNA reads TGCGCCAGCAGCCAAGATACAGGTCCCCAAGAGACCCAGTACTTC.

The chain links TRBV5-1 to TRBJ2-7; D is perhaps TRBD1 (5 bases). Trimming removed 0 bases from V and 2 bases from J, with 12 bases in between. The germline gives CDR1 SGHRS, CDR2 YFSETQ. The CDR3 runs 15 residues. CDR3 protein: CASSLASRQPYEQYF. The CDR3, as DNA: TGCGCCAGCAGCTTGGCTTCTAGACAGCCCTACGAGCAGTACTTC.

The V gene is TRBV5-1, the J gene TRBJ2-5, with D perhaps given as TRBD1 or TRBD2 (5 bases each). The tail of the sequence fits TRBJ2-7 better, so the J call may be wrong. The CDR3 has 13 amino acids. CDR1 is SGHRS, CDR2 YFSETQ, per germline. The CDR3 DNA follows: TGCGCCAGCAGCCGGGACGGGGCCTACGAGCAGTACTTC. It translates to CASSRDGAYEQYF.

This rearrangement joins TRBV7-2 to TRBJ2-2, with 11 nucleotides matching TRBD2. The germline V gene encodes CDR1 SGHTA and CDR2 FQGNSA. The J segment lost 4 bases and the V segment lost 1 base, leaving 5 bases of the junction unmatched. The CDR3 is 17 amino acids. The CDR3, as DNA: TGTGCCAGCAGCTTAGTTGGGACTAGCGGTGCCACCGGGGAGCTGTTTTTT. It specifies CASSLVGTSGATGELFF.

This clone has only a few counts. The rearrangement uses TRBV29-1 and TRBJ1-1, with unresolved D. The germline V gene has CDR1 SQVTM and CDR2 ANQGSEA. Trimming took 4 bases from V and 0 from J, leaving 9 bases between them. CDR3 size: 13 residues. The CDR3 DNA sequence: TGCAGCGTTGTGAGGAAGATGAACACTGAAGCTTTCTTT. Its translation: CSVVRKMNTEAFF.

CDR3 region: CASSTLQGFEQYF. CDR3 in DNA: TGTGCCAGTAGTACCCTACAGGGATTCGAGCAGTACTTC. V is TRBV19 and J is TRBJ2-7, with a weak D call TRBD1 (6 bases). The CDR3 runs to 13 residues. Germline assignment: CDR1 LNHDA and CDR2 SQIVND (reference sequence). Trimming pared 4 bases from V and 6 bases from J, leaving 13 bases between.

The rearrangement uses TRBV5-6 and TRBJ2-7; D is perhaps TRBD2 (6 bases). The CDR3 loop spans 15 amino acids. The germline gives CDR1 SGHDT, CDR2 YYEEEE. V lost 6 bases and J 3 bases, leaving 19 bases between the germline ends. The CDR3 DNA is TGTGCCAGCACCTTCCGTAGTGGGGGGTACTACGAGCAGTACTTC. The encoded protein is CASTFRSGGYYEQYF.

The genes are TRBV10-2 and TRBJ2-2; no clear D gene. CDR1 WSHSY and CDR2 SAAADI come from the germline V gene. Trimming shortened V by 7 bases and J by 0 bases, and 6 bases separated the two germline ends. This CDR3 comprises 13 residues. The chain's CDR3 is CASTAPNTGELFF. The CDR3 nucleotides are TGCGCCAGCACAGCTCCGAACACCGGGGAGCTGTTTTTT.

The rearrangement uses TRBV19 and TRBJ1-2; D might be TRBD1 (5 bases). CDR3 size: 14 residues. The V and J ends lost 5 bases and 4 bases respectively, with 14 bases between them. Germline values: CDR1 LNHDA, CDR2 SQIVND (reference sequence). The CDR3 sequence is CASSENRITYGYTF. The CDR3 nucleotides are TGTGCCAGTAGTGAAAACAGGATCACCTATGGCTACACCTTC.

The chain uses TRBV7-2 and TRBJ2-7; 11 bases fit TRBD2. This CDR3 is 17 amino acids long. Germline CDR1 reads SGHTA; CDR2 reads FQGNSA. Germline trimming cut 5 bases from V and 3 bases from J; bases unmatched to any gene: 12. CDR3 sequence (DNA): TGTGCCAGCAGCCTTAGAGGGTATGGGACTAGCGGCTACGAGCAGTACTTC. Residues: CASSLRGYGTSGYEQYF.

The chain recombines TRBV4-1 with TRBJ1-4; perhaps TRBD1 as D (5 bases). Trimming left V 3 bases short and J 4 bases short, with 12 bases between. CDR1 and CDR2 from the germline V gene are MGHRA and YSYEKL. The CDR3 is 15 amino acids. CDR3 DNA: TGCGCCAGCAGCCATGGTGGGGGGGTTAATGAAAAACTGTTTTTT. This sequence encodes CASSHGGGVNEKLFF.

This chain links TRBV4-1 with TRBJ1-4; no clear D. Germline CDR1 reads MGHRA; CDR2 reads YSYEKL. The germline V and J ends were trimmed by 1 base and 8 bases, with 11 bases remaining between them. The length of the CDR3 is 14 residues. The CDR3 here is CASSQGRIREKLFF. DNA for the CDR3: TGCGCCAGCAGCCAAGGCAGAATTCGGGAAAAACTGTTTTTT.

The J gene is TRBJ1-2, the V gene TRBV7-2; 11 nucleotides align to TRBD1. The V segment lost 6 bases and the J segment 7 bases; nucleotides outside the gene matches: 16. The CDR3 has 17 residues. Looked up from germline, CDR1 is SGHTA and CDR2 is FQGNSA. In nucleotides, the CDR3 is TGTGCCAGCAGTTCGGGAGGACAGGGGGCAGATCTGCGTGGCTACACCTTC. Translation gives CASSSGGQGADLRGYTF.

This chain joins TRBV6-5 and TRBJ2-7; no firm D call. This CDR3 comprises 13 residues. Germline V CDR1 and CDR2: MNHEY, SVGAGI. V gave up 8 bases and J gave up 4 bases, with 15 bases separating them. The CDR3: CASGRPQRYEQYF. The CDR3 DNA reads TGTGCCAGCGGCCGGCCCCAGAGGTACGAGCAGTACTTC.

This CDR3 reads CASSELDVRTYEQYF. The CDR3 region has the DNA TGTGCCAGCAGTGAATTGGACGTCAGGACCTACGAGCAGTACTTC. The gene calls are TRBV6-1 and TRBJ2-7; D unclear. Germline-derived CDR1 and CDR2 are MNHNS and SASEGT. Between the trimmed V and J ends, which lost 2 bases and 2 bases, there was a span of 13 bases. This CDR3 contains 15 residues.

V gene TRBV4-3 combines with J gene TRBJ1-6; 10 bases fit TRBD1. Looked up from germline, CDR1 is LGHNA and CDR2 is YSLEER. After removal of 1 base from V and 6 bases from J, the junction contained 6 bases not matched to a gene. The length of the CDR3 is 17 residues. CDR3 DNA: TGCGCCAGCAGCCAAGCCACCGGGACAGGGGTTAATTCACCCCTCCACTTT. Translated, it gives CASSQATGTGVNSPLHF.

The rearrangement joins TRBV6-1 to TRBJ1-2, with D perhaps matching TRBD1 (5 bases). The CDR3 runs to 13 residues. CDR1 is MNHNS and CDR2 is SASEGT in the germline V gene. Trimming pared 4 bases from V and 0 bases from J, leaving 6 bases between. The CDR3 is CASSVGANYGYTF. The DNA of the CDR3 is TGTGCCAGCAGTGTAGGGGCTAACTATGGCTACACCTTC.

The V gene is TRBV5-1, the J gene TRBJ1-6; TRBD1 might be the D (6 bases). This CDR3 spans 16 amino acids. Between the trimmed V and J ends, which lost 1 base and 8 bases, there was a span of 16 bases. The germline V gene encodes CDR1 SGHRS and CDR2 YFSETQ. The CDR3 is CASSLTSPGAYSPLHF. The DNA of the CDR3 is TGCGCCAGCAGCTTGACGAGCCCGGGGGCCTATTCACCCCTCCACTTT.

The chain uses TRBV10-3 and TRBJ2-3; D is unclear. CDR3 length equals 17 residues. Germline V gene lookup returns CDR1 ENHRY and CDR2 SYGVKD. Trimming took 10 bases from V and 0 from J, leaving 23 bases between them. The CDR3 DNA is TGTGCCACCTCCGGAGAGGACCTCACTCCTAGCACAGATACGCAGTATTTT. It codes for CATSGEDLTPSTDTQYF.

This clone was counted a single time. The chain uses TRBV27 and TRBJ1-6, with a weak D call TRBD1 (6 bases). The CDR3 loop spans 14 amino acids. Per germline, CDR1 MNHEY and CDR2 SMNVEV (reference sequence). V lost 4 bases and J 7 bases, leaving 11 bases between the germline ends. In DNA form, the CDR3 reads TGTGCCAGCAGTTGGGGGGCTAGCAATTCACCCCTCCACTTT. Its translation: CASSWGASNSPLHF.

This chain links TRBV5-4 with TRBJ1-6; TRBD1 aligns across 9 bases. Germline values: CDR1 SGHNT, CDR2 YYREEE (reference sequence). V lost 5 bases, J lost 6 bases, and 9 bases stayed unmatched. This CDR3 comprises 16 residues. CDR3 in DNA: TGTGCCAGCAGTCCAGGACAGGGGCGGGGTAATTCACCCCTCCACTTT. This encodes CASSPGQGRGNSPLHF. The entire variable domain, with the rest obtained from reference TRBV5-4 and TRBJ1-6, is as follows: ETGVTQSPTHLIKTRGQQVTLRCSSQSGHNTVSWYQQALGQGPQFIFQYYREEENGRGNFPPRFSGLQFPNYSSELNVNALELDDSALYLCASSPGQGRGNSPLHFGNGTRLTVT.

As regards this clone: One end of the junction varies from germline; a read error may be responsible. The gene calls are TRBV13 and TRBJ1-2; unclear D gene. In germline, CDR1 is PRHDT, CDR2 FYEKMQ (reference sequence). The CDR3 spans 15 residues. The CDR3 coding sequence is TGTGCCAGCAGCATAGGCCCCGCGAGGTACTATGGCTACACCTTC. This sequence encodes CASSIGPARYYGYTF.

Points on this clone: A read error may produce the germline difference seen at one junction end. The same CDR3 is also encoded by other DNA sequences in this sample. V usage is TRBV18 and J usage is TRBJ1-2; D may be TRBD1 (5 bases). The germline V gene encodes CDR1 KGHSH and CDR2 LQKENI. This CDR3 spans 13 amino acids. The CDR3 loop is CASSPPGGYGYTF. DNA for the CDR3: TGTGCCAGCTCCCCACCCGGGGGCTATGGCTACACCTTC.

The rearrangement links TRBV29-1 to TRBJ2-4; perhaps TRBD1 as D (6 bases). V was pared by 7 bases and J by 7 bases, with 26 bases between. This CDR3 has 16 residues. Germline V gene lookup returns CDR1 SQVTM and CDR2 ANQGSEA. The chain's CDR3 is CSALVQGPPPANIQYF. In DNA form, the CDR3 reads TGCAGCGCTCTAGTACAGGGCCCACCGCCGGCTAACATTCAGTACTTC.